This TCR beta chain was retrieved from a study of monozygotic twins with cystic fibrosis. For the study at large: Libraries were built from about 3 micrograms of fragmented DNA using about 14 PCR cycles.

Using immunoSEQ multiplex PCR, the repertoire was profiled, and TCRdb retains in-frame clones only, with some absent. The sample shows 25,000 or so clones, 90% of them seen only once. The CDR3 consists of 12 residues. Trimming shortened V by 0 bases and J by 11 bases, and 11 bases separated the two germline ends. Germline lookup yields CDR1 GTSNPN and CDR2 SVGIG (reference sequence). This TCR was sampled from a girl between 2 and 10 years old with cystic fibrosis. Specimen: blood. The chain uses TRBV30 and TRBJ1-5; D may be TRBD1 (6 bases). The CDR3 nucleotides read TGTGCCTGGAGTGTTCCAAGACAGGCCCAGCATTTT. Its protein product is CAWSVPRQAQHF.